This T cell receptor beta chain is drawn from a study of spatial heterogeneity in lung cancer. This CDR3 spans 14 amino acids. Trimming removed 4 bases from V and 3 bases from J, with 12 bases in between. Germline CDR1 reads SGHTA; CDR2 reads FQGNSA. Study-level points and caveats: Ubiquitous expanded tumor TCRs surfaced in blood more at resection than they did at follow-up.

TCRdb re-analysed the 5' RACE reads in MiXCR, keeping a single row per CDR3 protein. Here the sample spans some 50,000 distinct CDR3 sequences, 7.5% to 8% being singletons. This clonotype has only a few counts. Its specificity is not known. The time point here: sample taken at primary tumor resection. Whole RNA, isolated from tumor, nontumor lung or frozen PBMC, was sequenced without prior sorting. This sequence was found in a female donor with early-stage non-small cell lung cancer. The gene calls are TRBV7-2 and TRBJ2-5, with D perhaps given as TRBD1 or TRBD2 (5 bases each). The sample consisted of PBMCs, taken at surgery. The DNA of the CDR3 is TGTGCCAGCAGCTCACCGGGGCCTAAAGAGACCCAGTACTTC. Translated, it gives CASSSPGPKETQYF.